Listed here are 30 T cell receptor beta chains from one sample, sequenced in a study of CD8+ T cells in alopecia areata. Sequencing relied on a cDNA template that was reverse transcribed from extracted RNA. Measured with immunoSEQ multiplex PCR; TCRdb has only the in-frame clones, and not every one. The sample is made up of about 120,000 clones, none counted only once. The sequenced sample consisted of lesional skin. The source is a C3H/HeJ mouse with alopecia areata. MHC haplotype of the mouse line: H2-k.

This clone has only a few counts. These gene names are mouse names. The CDR3 end lies 4 residues beyond the end of the read and is filled in from the germline J gene. The chain is built from TRBV13-2 and TRBJ2-1; D remains unclear. The CDR3 is 14 residues long. The germline V gene has CDR1 NNHNN and CDR2 SYGAGS (reference sequence). The ends were cut back, 1 base at V and 1 base at J, with 6 bases in the middle. CDR3 loop: CASGDFWNYAEQFF. CDR3 DNA, as far as it was read: TGTGCCAGCGGTGATTTCTGGAACTATGCT.

In regard to this clone: Genes here carry mouse names. Read data end 4 residues before the CDR3 end; the end is taken from the germline J gene. The chain employs TRBV13-3 and TRBJ2-7, with D uncertain. Germline assignment: CDR1 NNHDY and CDR2 SYVADS. The CDR3 totals 13 residues. Partial CDR3 DNA: TGTGCCAGCAGTGATGTACAAATTTAT. It specifies CASSDVQIY. The complete CDR3 reads CASSDVQIYEQYF.

Only a few counts were recorded for this clone. Gene labels here are mouse ones. CDR3 bases read: TGTGCCAGCAGTGTAAGGGACATCTCCTAT. This sequence encodes CASSVRDISY. The whole CDR3 is CASSVRDISYEQYF. V usage is TRBV13-3 and J usage is TRBJ2-7, with a possible D match to TRBD1 (6 bases). The read terminates 4 residues ahead of where the CDR3 ends, so the germline J gene completes it. Germline V CDR1 and CDR2: NNHDY, SYVADS. V dropped 3 bases and J dropped 0 bases, with 10 bases sitting between them. The CDR3 is made up of 14 amino acids.

A word on this clone: Germline and genes here are mouse. The missing CDR3 end, 4 residues past where the read stops, is filled in from the germline J gene. The chain has TRBV1 and TRBJ2-5; 11 bases match TRBD2. Germline assignment: CDR1 NSQYPW and CDR2 LRSPGD (reference sequence). The CDR3 has 17 residues. With 0 bases clipped from V and 2 bases from J, the junction kept 4 bases outside the gene matches. The CDR3 spells CTCSAETGGGGQDTQYF. The covered CDR3 bases are TGCACCTGCAGTGCAGAGACTGGGGGGGGAGGCCAAGAC.

In this sample, this clone turned up a few times. The listed genes are named as in mouse. The CDR3 is cut off 4 residues early in the read; its end comes from the germline J gene. V is TRBV19 and J is TRBJ2-1, with 7 bases aligning to TRBD1. The CDR3 has 16 residues. Looked up from germline, CDR1 is FNHDT and CDR2 is SITEND (reference sequence). This chain's CDR3 is CASSITPTGARAEQFF. The DNA read from the CDR3 is TGTGCCAGCAGTATAACCCCCACAGGGGCGAGAGCT.

Turning to this clone: Gene labels here are mouse ones. The read ends 4 residues before the CDR3 terminus; that terminus is restored from the germline J gene. The V call is TRBV1, the J call TRBJ1-4, with 9 bases fitting TRBD1. This CDR3 has 15 residues. The V gene's germline CDR1 is NSQYPW and CDR2 LRSPGD (reference sequence). The CDR3 sequence is CTCSAVGQGGERLFF. The part of the CDR3 DNA that was read is TGCACCTGCAGTGCAGTGGGACAGGGTGGCGAA.

As for this clone: Genes and germline come from the mouse. The CDR3 loop is CTCSAETGQNYAEQFF. The CDR3 DNA, read in part, is TGCACCTGCAGTGCAGAAACCGGACAAAACTATGCT. The gene calls are TRBV1 and TRBJ2-1; tentatively, D is TRBD1 (5 bases). The missing CDR3 end, 4 residues past where the read stops, is filled in from the germline J gene. The germline CDR1 and CDR2 sequences are NSQYPW and LRSPGD (reference sequence). V was shortened by 0 bases and J by 1 base, with 10 bases between the two germline ends. The CDR3 contains 16 residues.

This clone was seen a few times. Genes and germline come from the mouse. The read ends 4 residues early relative to the CDR3; the germline J gene fills the gap. The V and J genes are TRBV13-3 and TRBJ1-1; 10 positions agree with TRBD1. The CDR3 covers 13 residues. CDR1 is NNHDY and CDR2 is SYVADS in the germline V gene. The covered CDR3 bases are TGTGCCAGCACCGGGACAGGGGAGCCA. Amino acids: CASTGTGEP. The CDR3 in its entirety is CASTGTGEPEVFF.

This clone was observed a few times. Germline and genes: mouse. The sequence runs out 4 residues before the end of the CDR3; the remainder is reconstructed from the germline J gene. V is TRBV13-1 and J is TRBJ1-4; D may be TRBD1 (5 bases). V was clipped by 3 bases and J by 0 bases, with 9 bases between them. The CDR3 covers 15 residues. Germline CDR1 is NSHNY and CDR2 is SYGAGN. The CDR3 loop reads CASSGVRVSNERLFF. The sequenced CDR3 bases are TGTGCCAGCAGTGGCGTCAGGGTTTCCAACGAA.

This clone has a handful of counts. Gene names are mouse gene names. The read falls 4 residues short of the CDR3 end, and the missing part is taken from the germline J gene. V is TRBV13-2 and J is TRBJ1-1, with 8 bases aligning to TRBD1. CDR3 size: 14 residues. Germline V gene sequence: CDR1 NNHNN, CDR2 SYGAGS (reference sequence). CDR3 DNA (partial): TGTGCCAGCGGTGATGCAGACAGGGGAGGA. This encodes CASGDADRGG. The entire CDR3 protein is CASGDADRGGEVFF.

This clone was seen a few times. Gene names denote mouse genes. The CDR3 end falls 4 residues outside the read, so it is completed with the germline J gene. The gene calls are TRBV19 and TRBJ2-3, with D possibly matching TRBD1 (6 bases). The CDR3 has 14 amino acids. Germline lookup yields CDR1 FNHDT and CDR2 SITEND (reference sequence). V was trimmed by 2 bases and J by 4 bases, leaving 11 bases between them. Incomplete CDR3 DNA: TGTGCCAGCAGTATTGCCGGGACAACAGAA. Translated, it gives CASSIAGTTE. The entire CDR3 is CASSIAGTTETLYF.

This clone has a count of ten or more. Each gene name is a mouse one. The sequenced fragment ends 4 residues before the CDR3 boundary, so the rest is inferred from the germline J gene. The genes are TRBV13-3 and TRBJ1-1, with 7 bases fitting TRBD1. This CDR3 has 13 amino acids. Trimming cost V 5 bases and J 4 bases; bases outside gene matches: 5. Germline CDR1 and CDR2: NNHDY and SYVADS. The CDR3 sequence: CASRRGRSTEVFF. The CDR3 bases that were read are TGTGCCAGCAGGAGGGGGCGGAGCACA.

This clone was seen a few times. All gene names here are mouse names. The read gets to within 4 residues of the CDR3 end, and the germline J gene fills in the rest. This rearrangement joins TRBV1 to TRBJ2-7, with unresolved D. Germline values: CDR1 NSQYPW, CDR2 LRSPGD (reference sequence). This CDR3 comprises 15 residues. The ends were cut back, 2 bases at V and 0 bases at J, with 11 bases in the middle. The covered CDR3 bases are TGCACCTGCAGTGCACACAGACCAAGCTCCTAT. Translation: CTCSAHRPSSY. The whole CDR3 sequence is CTCSAHRPSSYEQYF.

This clone appeared many times. The genes and germline here are from mouse. The read falls 4 residues short of the CDR3 end, and the missing part is taken from the germline J gene. V is TRBV13-3 and J is TRBJ2-3; D not certain. Germline CDR1 is NNHDY and CDR2 is SYVADS. V was cut by 5 bases and J by 0 bases, with 13 bases left in between. CDR3 length: 15 amino acids. The sequenced part of the CDR3 DNA is TGTGCCAGCAGCCCCACAAAATCTAGTGCAGAA. This sequence encodes CASSPTKSSAE. The full CDR3 sequence reads CASSPTKSSAETLYF.

This clone showed up just a few times. Gene names denote mouse genes. The DNA ends 4 residues before the CDR3 does, and the rest of the CDR3 is filled in from the germline J gene. This rearrangement joins TRBV1 to TRBJ2-7; D is unresolved. The CDR3 contains 13 residues. CDR1 is NSQYPW, CDR2 LRSPGD, per germline (reference sequence). The CDR3 sequence is CTCSADGFYEQYF. The CDR3 bases that were read are TGCACCTGCAGTGCAGATGGGTTTTAT.

This clone was seen a few times. Gene and germline names: mouse. The read stops 4 residues short of the end of the CDR3; the missing end is completed from the germline J gene. The chain has TRBV1 and TRBJ2-5, with D unresolved. The V gene's germline CDR1 is NSQYPW and CDR2 LRSPGD (reference sequence). The CDR3 sequence is 14 residues long. Trimming shortened V by 3 bases and J by 0 bases, and 7 bases separated the two germline ends. The part of the CDR3 DNA that was read is TGCACCTGCAGTGCCTACAATAACCAAGAC. Translation: CTCSAYNNQD. The complete CDR3 reads CTCSAYNNQDTQYF.

This clone was seen only a few times. Mouse gene names and germline throughout. Sequencing ends 4 residues short of the CDR3 end; the germline J gene provides the rest. V gene TRBV13-1 combines with J gene TRBJ2-7; D is undetermined. V lost 3 bases and J lost 3, with 7 bases in between. This CDR3 has 12 amino acids. CDR1 is NSHNY and CDR2 is SYGAGN in the germline V gene. The CDR3 region is CASSASLYEQYF. The part of the CDR3 DNA that was read is TGTGCCAGCAGTGCCTCCCTCTAT.

The table lists this clone with a few counts. The genes and germline here are from mouse. Coverage ceases 4 residues before the CDR3 finishes, and the germline J gene fills in the end. The chain joins TRBV1 to TRBJ2-5; the match to TRBD1 covers 9 bases. CDR3 length: 15 amino acids. Germline V gene lookup returns CDR1 NSQYPW and CDR2 LRSPGD (reference sequence). CDR3: CTCSAHGTGRDTQYF. The DNA read from the CDR3 is TGCACCTGCAGTGCCCACGGGACAGGGAGGGAC.

This clone was detected ten times or more. DNA and listed protein disagree at residue 14, so the protein shown here was translated from the DNA. Gene names denote mouse genes. The CDR3 goes on 3 residues after the read ends, and that part is filled in from the germline J gene. This chain links TRBV13-3 with TRBJ1-3; the match to TRBD1 covers 9 bases. This CDR3 contains 17 residues. Germline V lookup: CDR1 NNHDY, CDR2 SYVADS. V lost 0 bases to trimming and J lost 0 bases; unmatched junction nucleotides: 4. The DNA read from the CDR3 is TGTGCCAGCAGTGATGGGACAGGGGCCCTTTCTGGAAATACG. Protein sequence: CASSDGTGALSGNT. The entire CDR3 is CASSDGTGALSGNTLYF.

This clone was counted only a few times. Mouse gene names and germline throughout. The CDR3 goes on 4 residues after the read ends, and that part is filled in from the germline J gene. The chain joins TRBV19 to TRBJ2-1; possibly TRBD1 for D (6 bases). Germline lookup yields CDR1 FNHDT and CDR2 SITEND (reference sequence). The ends were cut back, 2 bases at V and 6 bases at J, with 12 bases in the middle. The CDR3 is made up of 14 amino acids. CDR3 DNA (partial): TGTGCCAGCAGTATCCGGACAGAGGCTGCT. Translation gives CASSIRTEAA. The whole CDR3 region reads CASSIRTEAAEQFF.

About this clone itself: Mouse gene names and germline throughout. The part of the CDR3 DNA that was read is TGCACCTGCAGTGCTGGGGGGGCGCTCTAT. It encodes CTCSAGGALY. In full, the CDR3 reads CTCSAGGALYEQYF. V usage is TRBV1 and J usage is TRBJ2-7, with TRBD2 matching over 9 bases. The sequence runs out 4 residues before the end of the CDR3; the remainder is reconstructed from the germline J gene. J was trimmed by 3 bases and V by 3 bases; bases with no gene match: 3. Germline CDR1 is NSQYPW and CDR2 is LRSPGD (reference sequence). There are 14 residues in the CDR3.

This clone has only a few counts. TCRdb's protein sequence differs at residue 13 from the translated DNA; the protein presented here follows the DNA. Each gene name is a mouse one. Read data end 3 residues before the CDR3 end; the end is taken from the germline J gene. The chain combines TRBV13-3 with TRBJ1-3; 9 positions agree with TRBD1. Germline loops: CDR1 NNHDY, CDR2 SYVADS. The CDR3 contains 16 residues. V dropped 4 bases and J dropped 0; count of bases not matched to a gene: 5. CDR3 in amino acids: CASSQTGGNSGNTLYF. Partial CDR3 DNA: TGTGCCAGCAGTCAGACAGGGGGAAATTCTGGAAATACG. Complete variable domain (other parts from reference TRBV13-3 and TRBJ1-3): EAAVTQSPRSKVAVTGGKVTLSCHQTNNHDYMYWYRQDTGHGLRLIHYSYVADSTEKGDIPDGYKASRPSQENFSLILELASLSQTAVYFCASSQTGGNSGNTLYFGEGSRLIVV.

This clone was detected a few times. A much more abundant neighbour one base away suggests this may be a read error. Each gene name is a mouse one. The CDR3 goes on 4 residues after the read ends, and that part is filled in from the germline J gene. This sequence joins TRBV19 and TRBJ2-1, with TRBD1 matching 10 bases. With 4 bases clipped from V and 3 bases from J, the junction kept 4 bases outside the gene matches. The CDR3 runs 15 residues. CDR1 and CDR2 (germline): FNHDT, SITEND (reference sequence). Partial CDR3 DNA: TGTGCCAGCAGTCTCCGGGACAGGGGCTATGCT. Translation: CASSLRDRGYA. The whole CDR3 reads CASSLRDRGYAEQFF.

This clone was picked up many times. These gene names are mouse names. The read falls 4 residues short of the CDR3 end, and the missing part is taken from the germline J gene. This chain joins TRBV13-3 and TRBJ2-7; 9 nucleotides match TRBD1. From germline, CDR1 is NNHDY and CDR2 SYVADS. There are 12 residues in the CDR3. Incomplete CDR3 DNA: TGTGCCAGCAACACAGGGGGCGAT. This gives the protein CASNTGGD. The full CDR3 protein is CASNTGGDEQYF.

The sample holds a few counts of this clone. The genes are named according to mouse. Coverage ceases 4 residues before the CDR3 finishes, and the germline J gene fills in the end. The genes are TRBV13-2 and TRBJ2-5, with 8 bases matching TRBD1. Germline values: CDR1 NNHNN, CDR2 SYGAGS (reference sequence). There are 13 residues in the CDR3. The CDR3: CASGDGDRDTQYF. Partial CDR3 DNA: TGTGCCAGCGGTGATGGGGACAGGGAC.

This clone was seen more than once but under ten times. Each gene name is a mouse one. Read coverage stops 4 residues before the CDR3 terminus; the germline J gene supplies the remainder. This sequence joins TRBV13-3 and TRBJ2-7; the D gene is possibly TRBD1 (5 bases). Germline V gives CDR1 NNHDY, CDR2 SYVADS. The CDR3 totals 13 residues. V lost 6 bases and J 2 bases, leaving 12 bases between the germline ends. CDR3: CASTTSTAYEQYF. The CDR3 DNA, read in part, is TGTGCCAGCACAACCTCGACAGCCTAT.

There are a few counts of this clone. All gene names here are mouse names. The CDR3 extends 4 residues past the end of the read, so its final part is completed from the germline J gene. This chain joins TRBV19 and TRBJ2-5; possibly TRBD1 for D (5 bases). This CDR3 is 14 amino acids long. Germline V gene data show CDR1 as FNHDT and CDR2 as SITEND (reference sequence). CDR3 bases read: TGTGCCAGCAGTATAGAGGACAAAGGGGAC. This sequence encodes CASSIEDKGD. The CDR3 in full is CASSIEDKGDTQYF.

This clone came up a few times. The gene names here belong to mouse. The read terminates 4 residues ahead of where the CDR3 ends, so the germline J gene completes it. The V call is TRBV14, the J call TRBJ2-1; a possible D gene is TRBD2 (7 bases). The V end lost 1 base, the J end lost 2 bases, and 19 bases lay between the germline ends. The CDR3 sequence is 18 residues long. Germline lookup yields CDR1 SGHDT and CDR2 FRDEAV. CDR3 residues: CASSFPGGGRYDYAEQFF. The part of the CDR3 DNA that was read is TGTGCCAGCAGTTTCCCGGGGGGCGGGAGATATGACTATGCT.

Worth noting for this clone: These gene names are mouse names. Read coverage stops 4 residues before the CDR3 terminus; the germline J gene supplies the remainder. This chain connects TRBV14 to TRBJ1-1; 11 nucleotides agree with TRBD1. CDR1 SGHDT and CDR2 FRDEAV come from the germline V gene. The CDR3 runs 14 residues. The trim removed 5 bases at V and 3 bases at J, leaving 3 bases unmatched. The CDR3 is CASSRGQGDTEVFF. CDR3 bases read: TGTGCCAGCAGCAGGGGACAGGGGGACACA. The full variable domain, rest sourced from reference TRBV14 and TRBJ1-1, is EAGVTQSPRYAVLQEGQAVSFWCDPISGHDTLYWYQQPRDQGPQLLVYFRDEAVIDNSQLPSDRFSAVRPKGTNSTLKIQSAKQGDTATYLCASSRGQGDTEVFFGKGTRLTVV.

This clone has only a few counts. These gene names are mouse names. The CDR3 sequence is CTCSELGPYEQYF. CDR3 DNA, as far as it was read: TGCACCTGCAGTGAACTGGGCCCCTAT. The chain recombines TRBV1 with TRBJ2-7; the D gene is possibly TRBD2 (6 bases). The read halts 4 residues ahead of the CDR3 end, with the missing end drawn from the germline J gene. The CDR3 has 13 amino acids. Trimming left V 4 bases short and J 2 bases short, with 9 bases between. Germline CDR1 is NSQYPW and CDR2 is LRSPGD (reference sequence).